These 10 T cell receptor beta chains came from one sample sequenced in a study of blood T cell repertoires in COVID-19. The repertoire was sequenced with immunoSEQ multiplex PCR; TCRdb's copy has only in-frame clones and lacks some. The sample shows 180,000 or so clones, more than 75% of them seen only once. Material for sequencing was peripheral blood. Every receptor here comes from a woman aged 70-85 years with acute or convalescent COVID-19.

The chain carries TRBV4-3 and TRBJ2-1; maybe TRBD2 (6 bases). The CDR3 runs to 16 residues. Between the trimmed V and J ends, which lost 5 bases and 5 bases, there was a span of 19 bases. The germline CDR1 and CDR2 sequences are LGHNA and YSLEER. CDR3 protein: CASSGGFGLGHNEQFF. The CDR3 nucleotides are TGCGCCAGCAGCGGGGGGTTTGGGCTCGGACACAATGAGCAGTTCTTC.

In its sample, this clone was seen once. This chain links TRBV9 with TRBJ2-1, with 10 bases that match TRBD2. Germline V gene lookup returns CDR1 SGDLS and CDR2 YYNGEE. V was pared by 0 bases and J by 7 bases, with 16 bases of the junction left unmatched. The CDR3 is 19 residues long. CDR3 sequence: CASSVDGASGSWMGNEQFF. DNA of the CDR3: TGTGCCAGCAGCGTAGACGGGGCTAGCGGGAGTTGGATGGGAAATGAGCAGTTCTTC.

The chain joins TRBV18 to TRBJ2-2; TRBD1 matches 9 bases. The CDR3 extends over 16 amino acids. V was pared by 3 bases and J by 4 bases, with 6 bases of the junction left unmatched. Germline assignment: CDR1 KGHSH and CDR2 LQKENI. CDR3 protein: CASSPVQGASTGELFF. The CDR3, as DNA: TGTGCCAGCTCACCGGTACAGGGGGCCAGCACCGGGGAGCTGTTTTTT.

The rearrangement joins TRBV6-5 to TRBJ2-7; a weak D match, TRBD1 (6 bases). Per the germline V gene, CDR1 is MNHEY and CDR2 is SVGAGI. CDR3 length: 15 amino acids. V was trimmed by 2 bases and J by 0 bases, leaving 11 bases between them. The CDR3 nucleotides are TGTGCCAGCAGTTACGCACAGGGATACTCCTACGAGCAGTACTTC. Translated, it gives CASSYAQGYSYEQYF.

The chain joins TRBV12-3 or TRBV12-4 to TRBJ1-2; no clear D gene. Between the trimmed V and J ends, which lost 6 bases and 6 bases, there was a span of 8 bases. CDR3 length: 11 amino acids. The CDR3 DNA reads TGTGCCAGCAGGGAGCGGAATGGCTACACCTTC. Its protein product is CASRERNGYTF.

This clone was seen once. J is TRBJ1-2 and V is TRBV10-3; no firm D call. Trimming stripped 6 bases from V and 7 bases from J, with 9 bases between. The length of the CDR3 is 11 residues. Germline CDR1 reads ENHRY; CDR2 reads SYGVKD. For the CDR3, the DNA is TGTGCCATCAGCGGGTCGGGTGGCTACACCTTC. Residues: CAISGSGGYTF.

The rearrangement uses TRBV7-8 and TRBJ2-7, with a weak D call TRBD2 (5 bases). Germline V gene sequence: CDR1 SGHVS, CDR2 FQNEAQ. The germline V and J ends were trimmed by 3 bases and 4 bases, with 10 bases remaining between them. The CDR3 covers 13 residues. The CDR3 sequence: CASSFSGGYEQYF. In DNA, the CDR3 is TGTGCCAGCAGCTTTTCGGGCGGGTACGAGCAGTACTTC. Looking up the rest from reference TRBV7-8 and TRBJ2-7 gives the full variable domain: GAGVSQSPRYKVAKRGQDVALRCDPISGHVSLFWYQQALGQGPEFLTYFQNEAQLDKSGLPSDRFFAERPEGSVSTLKIQRTQQEDSAVYLCASSFSGGYEQYFGPGTRLTVT.

This chain links TRBV11-2 with TRBJ1-4, with a possible D match to TRBD1 (6 bases). Germline V lookup: CDR1 SGHAT, CDR2 FQNNGV. V was cut by 2 bases and J by 6 bases, with 10 bases left in between. This CDR3 has 14 amino acids. The CDR3 loop is CASSLNRDDEKLFF. The CDR3 DNA is TGTGCCAGCAGCTTAAACAGGGACGATGAAAAACTGTTTTTT. The full variable domain, its missing parts supplied by reference TRBV11-2 and TRBJ1-4, is EAGVAQSPRYKIIEKRQSVAFWCNPISGHATLYWYQQILGQGPKLLIQFQNNGVVDDSQLPKDRFSAERLKGVDSTLKIQPAKLEDSAVYLCASSLNRDDEKLFFGSGTQLSVL.

This sequence joins TRBV28 and TRBJ1-2, with 10 bases lining up with TRBD1. CDR1 is MDHEN and CDR2 is SYDVKM in the germline V gene. CDR3 length equals 15 residues. V was pared by 2 bases and J by 7 bases, with 7 bases of the junction left unmatched. CDR3 in amino acids: CASSLATGGMRGYTF. CDR3 sequence (DNA): TGTGCCAGCAGTTTAGCGACAGGGGGCATGCGTGGCTACACCTTC.

This clone was detected only once. The chain uses TRBV4-3 and TRBJ1-1, with 9 bases aligning to TRBD1. Germline CDR1 LGHNA, CDR2 YSLEER. V dropped 5 bases and J dropped 4; count of bases not matched to a gene: 5. The CDR3 spans 14 residues. CDR3 in DNA: TGCGCCAGCAGCGAAGGACAGGGGCCCACTGAAGCTTTCTTT. Encoded protein: CASSEGQGPTEAFF.